The text below deals with one T cell receptor beta chain. This sample is drawn from a study of shared clonotypes between healthy human individuals. TCRdb keeps only in-frame clones here, not all; method: immunoSEQ multiplex PCR. The top ten hold approximately 1.8% of the sample, which has around 700,000 clones, around two thirds seen once. The V and J ends lost 8 bases and 5 bases respectively, with 18 bases between them. CDR1 is SQVTM, CDR2 ANQGSEA, per germline. The CDR3 sequence is 13 residues long. This chain links TRBV29-1 with TRBJ2-5; D is uncertain. Sequenced: memory CD4+ T cells sorted from blood. Regarding subset: CD45RA-negative fraction. The source is a woman aged 25 to 39 in good health. CDR3 nucleotide sequence: TGCAGCATCGGACCCACCCTTTGGGAGACCCAGTACTTC. Translating gives CSIGPTLWETQYF.